This TCR beta chain was documented in a study of neurological immune-mediated disorders. General observations from the study: The level of TCR clonal expansion was highest in patients with HTLV-1-associated myelopathy and lowest in multiple sclerosis, where it fell below the level seen in healthy controls.

Remarks on this clonotype: The target antigen is unknown. Since a much larger clone is just one base distant, this may be a read error.

Germline CDR1 and CDR2: SNHLY and FYNNEI. The V gene end was trimmed by 5 bases and the J gene end by 0 bases; junction bases not matched to a gene: 6. The CDR3 extends over 16 amino acids. By 5'RACE with 10-nucleotide random UMIs, the cDNA was made. TCRdb ran MiXCR on the 5' RACE reads and lists one entry per CDR3 protein. The repertoire holds just under 45,000 distinct CDR3 sequences, with approximately 11% as singletons. Source material was 2 million unsorted PBMCs, stored at -80 °C in RNAlater. The sample taken for sequencing was PBMCs. This chain links TRBV2 with TRBJ1-2, with 10 positions matching TRBD1. This clonotype was obtained from a female donor in good health. CDR3 protein: CASSPGTGAANYGYTF. The CDR3 DNA follows: TGTGCCAGCAGTCCCGGGACAGGGGCCGCTAACTATGGCTACACCTTC.